Listed below are T cell receptor beta chains from one sample, sequenced in a study of T cells in Graves' hyperthyroidism and ophthalmopathy. TCRdb re-derived calls from the multiplex PCR reads in MiXCR, one entry per CDR3 protein. The repertoire holds 350,000 to 400,000 distinct CDR3 sequences, with just under 15% as singletons. The sample comprised blood. Receptors originate from a woman in her 30s with Graves' hyperthyroidism. CDR3s include the opening cysteine and the closing phenylalanine or tryptophan. D genes are given only for firm matches. Size is omitted from some rows. Given values are once, few, many or a class for expanded clones.

d_gene: -; abundance: -; v_gene: TRBV28; j_gene: TRBJ2-2; CDR3nt: TGTGCCAGCAGTTTTAGGGACCCCTACACCGGGGAGCTGTTTTTT; CDR3aa: CASSFRDPYTGELFF
d_gene: -; abundance: many; v_gene: TRBV28; j_gene: TRBJ1-4; CDR3nt: TGTGCCAGCAGTCAGGGGATGGCTAATGAAAAACTGTTTTTT; CDR3aa: CASSQGMANEKLFF
d_gene: -; abundance: -; v_gene: TRBV19; j_gene: TRBJ2-2; CDR3nt: TGTGCCAGTAGCCGGAAGGCAGGGACCGGGGAGCTGTTTTTT; CDR3aa: CASSRKAGTGELFF
d_gene: -; abundance: many; v_gene: TRBV28; j_gene: TRBJ1-1; CDR3nt: TGTGCCAGCAGTTTCAATCCCTCGGTGGTCGGTGAAGCTTTCTTT; CDR3aa: CASSFNPSVVGEAFF
d_gene: -; abundance: few; v_gene: TRBV6-1; j_gene: TRBJ2-5; CDR3nt: TGTGCCAGCTGGACAGACTCCCTGAAGACCCAGTACTTC; CDR3aa: CASWTDSLKTQYF
d_gene: -; abundance: many; v_gene: TRBV20-1; j_gene: TRBJ2-5; CDR3nt: TGCAGTGCTAGAGTAGAGACCCAGTACTTC; CDR3aa: CSARVETQYF
d_gene: -; abundance: many; v_gene: TRBV20-1; j_gene: TRBJ2-1; CDR3nt: TGCAGTGCTAGCGGAAACGACTACAATGAGCAGTTCTTC; CDR3aa: CSASGNDYNEQFF
d_gene: TRBD1; abundance: few; v_gene: TRBV27; j_gene: TRBJ2-7; CDR3nt: TGTGCCAGCAGTTGGGACAGGGACAGCTCCTACGAGCAGTACTTC; CDR3aa: CASSWDRDSSYEQYF
d_gene: TRBD2; abundance: many; v_gene: TRBV29-1; j_gene: TRBJ2-5; CDR3nt: TGCAGCGGTCTTTGGACTAGCGGGAGTGAGACCCAGTACTTC; CDR3aa: CSGLWTSGSETQYF
d_gene: -; abundance: -; v_gene: TRBV25-1; j_gene: TRBJ1-5; CDR3nt: TGTGCCAGCAGTGAGGTGGGTTTTCAGCCCCAGCATTTT; CDR3aa: CASSEVGFQPQHF
d_gene: TRBD2; abundance: few; v_gene: TRBV20-1; j_gene: TRBJ2-2; CDR3nt: TGCAGTGCTAGAATCCATAGCGGGAACCCCACCGGGGAGCTGTTTTTT; CDR3aa: CSARIHSGNPTGELFF
d_gene: -; abundance: few; v_gene: TRBV7-9; j_gene: TRBJ2-7; CDR3nt: TGTGCCAGCAGCTTAGATCCAGCCTCCTACGAGCAGTACTTC; CDR3aa: CASSLDPASYEQYF
d_gene: TRBD1; abundance: many; v_gene: TRBV7-8; j_gene: TRBJ1-6; CDR3nt: TGTGCCAGCAGCCTCCCACCGGGACAGAGGCATTCACCCCTCCACTTT; CDR3aa: CASSLPPGQRHSPLHF
d_gene: TRBD2; abundance: -; v_gene: TRBV28; j_gene: TRBJ2-3; CDR3nt: TGTGCCAGCAGTTGGACTAGCGGGAGGAAAGATGCGCAGTATTTT; CDR3aa: CASSWTSGRKDAQYF
d_gene: -; abundance: few; v_gene: TRBV2; j_gene: TRBJ1-3; CDR3nt: TGTGCCAGCAGTCGCCATGTGGGCTCTGGAAACACCATATATTTT; CDR3aa: CASSRHVGSGNTIYF
d_gene: -; abundance: -; v_gene: TRBV11-2; j_gene: TRBJ2-1; CDR3nt: TGTGCCAGCAGCTCGACTAGACCCACCTACAATGAGCAGTTCTTC; CDR3aa: CASSSTRPTYNEQFF
d_gene: TRBD1; abundance: -; v_gene: TRBV28; j_gene: TRBJ1-4; CDR3nt: TGTGCCACTGCTCCAGGGGGCAGAACTGAAAAACTGTTTTTT; CDR3aa: CATAPGGRTEKLFF
d_gene: TRBD1; abundance: few; v_gene: TRBV10-3; j_gene: TRBJ2-7; CDR3nt: TGTGCCATCAGTGACCGGGACAGGTTGACCTACGAGCAGTACTTC; CDR3aa: CAISDRDRLTYEQYF
d_gene: TRBD1; abundance: many; v_gene: TRBV28; j_gene: TRBJ2-5; CDR3nt: TGTGCCAGCAGTCTCGGGACAGGGGGCCTTAGAGAGACCCAGTACTTC; CDR3aa: CASSLGTGGLRETQYF
d_gene: -; abundance: -; v_gene: TRBV5-6; j_gene: TRBJ2-7; CDR3nt: TGTGCCAGCAGCTACACCGGGGACGAGCAGTACTTC; CDR3aa: CASSYTGDEQYF
d_gene: -; abundance: many; v_gene: TRBV25-1; j_gene: TRBJ2-5; CDR3nt: TGTGCCAGCGGGGGCGAAAGCGGGGCGCAAGAGACCCAGTACTTC; CDR3aa: CASGGESGAQETQYF
d_gene: TRBD2; abundance: -; v_gene: TRBV10-3; j_gene: TRBJ2-3; CDR3nt: TGTGCCGCCACCGGGACTAGCGGGAGTCATACGCAGTATTTT; CDR3aa: CAATGTSGSHTQYF
d_gene: TRBD1; abundance: few; v_gene: TRBV11-3; j_gene: TRBJ2-5; CDR3nt: TGTGCCAGCAGCTTAGATGGCACAGGGGAAGAGACCCAGTACTTC; CDR3aa: CASSLDGTGEETQYF
d_gene: -; abundance: -; v_gene: TRBV28; j_gene: TRBJ2-4; CDR3nt: TGTGCCAGCAGTTTATCTACGGGCTCCTTAGCCAAAAACATTCAGTACTTC; CDR3aa: CASSLSTGSLAKNIQYF
d_gene: -; abundance: many; v_gene: TRBV2; j_gene: TRBJ1-2; CDR3nt: TGTGCCAGCATTTCCCCCAGATATAACGATAACTATGGCTACACCTTC; CDR3aa: CASISPRYNDNYGYTF
d_gene: -; abundance: -; v_gene: TRBV27; j_gene: TRBJ2-7; CDR3nt: TGTGCCAGCAGTCCCGGGTGGCGGTACTTC; CDR3aa: CASSPGWRYF
d_gene: TRBD2; abundance: many; v_gene: TRBV11-2; j_gene: TRBJ2-7; CDR3nt: TGTGCCAGCAGCTCCCAGGGCGGGGGTTGGACTAGCGGGAGCCACGAGCAGTACTTC; CDR3aa: CASSSQGGGWTSGSHEQYF
d_gene: -; abundance: once; v_gene: TRBV10-3; j_gene: TRBJ1-4; CDR3nt: TGTGCCAGTGGGAATAATGAAAAACTGTTTTTT; CDR3aa: CASGNNEKLFF
d_gene: -; abundance: -; v_gene: TRBV3-1; j_gene: TRBJ1-5; CDR3nt: TGTGCCAGCAGCCAAGATCCGATGCCCGGGGGCCCGGAGCCCCAGCATTTT; CDR3aa: CASSQDPMPGGPEPQHF
d_gene: TRBD2; abundance: many; v_gene: TRBV7-9; j_gene: TRBJ2-3; CDR3nt: TGTGCCAGCAGCGCCGGACTAGCGGATACGCAGTATTTT; CDR3aa: CASSAGLADTQYF
d_gene: -; abundance: many; v_gene: TRBV24-1; j_gene: TRBJ1-5; CDR3nt: TGTGCCACCAGTGATTCGGGGCAGCCCCAGCATTTT; CDR3aa: CATSDSGQPQHF
d_gene: TRBD2; abundance: few; v_gene: TRBV10-3; j_gene: TRBJ2-5; CDR3nt: TGTGCCATCAGTGAACTAGCGGAGACCCAGTACTTC; CDR3aa: CAISELAETQYF
d_gene: -; abundance: many; v_gene: TRBV3-1; j_gene: TRBJ1-1; CDR3nt: TGTGCCAGCAGCCAAGAAGACAGAGTGAACACTGAAGCTTTCTTT; CDR3aa: CASSQEDRVNTEAFF
d_gene: TRBD1; abundance: many; v_gene: TRBV5-1; j_gene: TRBJ1-1; CDR3nt: TGCGCCAGCAGGGGGGAGGGGGCATGGACTGAAGCTTTCTTT; CDR3aa: CASRGEGAWTEAFF
d_gene: TRBD1; abundance: many; v_gene: TRBV28; j_gene: TRBJ1-2; CDR3nt: TGTGCCAGCAGTTTCCCGAAGGGGGCAGGGTATGGCTACACCTTC; CDR3aa: CASSFPKGAGYGYTF
d_gene: -; abundance: -; v_gene: TRBV6-1; j_gene: TRBJ1-6; CDR3nt: TGTGCCAGCAGTGACTTCCAAGACCCTAATTCACCCCTCCACTTT; CDR3aa: CASSDFQDPNSPLHF
d_gene: -; abundance: few; v_gene: TRBV30; j_gene: TRBJ1-3; CDR3nt: TGTGCGATTCAAGGGAAGAACTCTGGAAACACCATATATTTT; CDR3aa: CAIQGKNSGNTIYF
d_gene: TRBD1; abundance: few; v_gene: TRBV7-9; j_gene: TRBJ2-2; CDR3nt: TGTGCCAGCAGCTCTGACAGGGCGGAGACCACCGGGGAGCTGTTTTTT; CDR3aa: CASSSDRAETTGELFF
d_gene: TRBD1; abundance: -; v_gene: TRBV7-3; j_gene: TRBJ2-3; CDR3nt: TGTGCCAGCAGCTTTTCTCCGGGACAGTATACGCAGTATTTT; CDR3aa: CASSFSPGQYTQYF
d_gene: -; abundance: many; v_gene: TRBV20-1; j_gene: TRBJ2-7; CDR3nt: TGCAGTGCTGCGACGGGACCCGGGTACGAGCAGTACTTC; CDR3aa: CSAATGPGYEQYF
d_gene: -; abundance: -; v_gene: TRBV9; j_gene: TRBJ2-2; CDR3nt: TGTGCCAGCAATTCCGCGAACACCGGGGAGCTGTTTTTT; CDR3aa: CASNSANTGELFF
d_gene: -; abundance: many; v_gene: TRBV30; j_gene: TRBJ1-2; CDR3nt: TGTGCCTGGACGCGGGGACCCTATGGCTACACCTTC; CDR3aa: CAWTRGPYGYTF
d_gene: -; abundance: many; v_gene: TRBV7-2; j_gene: TRBJ1-1; CDR3nt: TGTGCCAGCAGCTTGTGGTTGACGGGCACTGAAGCTTTCTTT; CDR3aa: CASSLWLTGTEAFF
d_gene: -; abundance: -; v_gene: TRBV11-3; j_gene: TRBJ1-1; CDR3nt: TGTGCCAGCAGCTTTTGGGGGGGAAACACTGAAGCTTTCTTT; CDR3aa: CASSFWGGNTEAFF
d_gene: TRBD2; abundance: many; v_gene: TRBV11-2; j_gene: TRBJ2-1; CDR3nt: TGTGCCAGCAGCTTAGTTCGGACTAGCGGGAGGCATGAGCAGTTCTTC; CDR3aa: CASSLVRTSGRHEQFF
d_gene: TRBD2; abundance: -; v_gene: TRBV28; j_gene: TRBJ2-6; CDR3nt: TGTGCCAGCAGGGGGACTAGCGGGATCTCCTCTGGGGCCAACGTCCTGACTTTC; CDR3aa: CASRGTSGISSGANVLTF
d_gene: -; abundance: many; v_gene: TRBV28; j_gene: TRBJ1-1; CDR3nt: TGTGCCAGCAGCCTCAGGGCCCCCAGTACGCTCGCTTTCTTT; CDR3aa: CASSLRAPSTLAFF
d_gene: -; abundance: many; v_gene: TRBV18; j_gene: TRBJ1-4; CDR3nt: TGTGCCAGCTCACCACCGGCTGAGCTCAATGAAAAACTGTTTTTT; CDR3aa: CASSPPAELNEKLFF
d_gene: TRBD1; abundance: -; v_gene: TRBV4-1; j_gene: TRBJ1-1; CDR3nt: TGCGCCAGCAGCCAAGACCGGGACAGGGGCACTGAAGCTTTCTTT; CDR3aa: CASSQDRDRGTEAFF
d_gene: -; abundance: many; v_gene: TRBV7-2; j_gene: TRBJ2-3; CDR3nt: TGTGCCAGCAGCTTATTAGGTTCCCTTAGCACAGATACGCAGTATTTT; CDR3aa: CASSLLGSLSTDTQYF
d_gene: TRBD2; abundance: -; v_gene: TRBV9; j_gene: TRBJ2-1; CDR3nt: TGTGCCAGCAGCGTAGAATTAGCGGGAGTCAAGTTCTTC; CDR3aa: CASSVELAGVKFF